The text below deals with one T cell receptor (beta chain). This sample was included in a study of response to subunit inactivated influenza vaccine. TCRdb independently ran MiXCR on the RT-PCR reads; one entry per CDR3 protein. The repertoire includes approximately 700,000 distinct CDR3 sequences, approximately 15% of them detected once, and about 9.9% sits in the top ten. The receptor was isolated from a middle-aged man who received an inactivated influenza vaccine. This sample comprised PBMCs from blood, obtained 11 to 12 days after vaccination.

For the CDR3, the DNA is TGTGCCAGCAGGAAGGACAGGAGCACCTACGAGCAGTACTTC. Its protein is CASRKDRSTYEQYF. The gene calls are TRBV6-1 and TRBJ2-7; 7 nucleotides align to TRBD1. The CDR3 contains 14 residues. V lost 6 bases, J lost 2 bases, and 7 bases stayed unmatched. Germline V CDR1 and CDR2: MNHNS, SASEGT.